The 26 T cell receptor beta chains below come from one sample, sequenced in a study of blood T cell repertoires in COVID-19. Assay used: immunoSEQ multiplex PCR; TCRdb lists only in-frame clones, some missing. The data contain hundreds of thousands of clones, roughly nine tenths of them singletons. The sample taken for sequencing was PBMCs or T cells enriched from blood (not recorded which). The source of these receptors is a woman aged 60 to 75 who had recovered from COVID-19.

The chain employs TRBV7-2 and TRBJ1-5; weak D call: TRBD1 (5 bases). CDR1 and CDR2 (germline): SGHTA, FQGNSA. The CDR3 length is 14 residues. The V end lost 5 bases, the J end lost 1 base, and 9 bases lay between the germline ends. CDR3 sequence: CASSPRESNQPQHF. CDR3 sequence (DNA): TGTGCCAGCAGCCCCAGGGAAAGCAATCAGCCCCAGCATTTT.

The chain links TRBV24-1 to TRBJ1-5; D is uncertain. CDR1 is KGHDR, CDR2 SFDVKD, per germline. V was shortened by 5 bases and J by 4 bases, with 5 bases between the two germline ends. This CDR3 is built from 12 residues. The CDR3 loop is CATSGANQPQHF. The CDR3 coding sequence is TGTGCCACCAGTGGGGCTAATCAGCCCCAGCATTTT.

This sequence joins TRBV19 and TRBJ1-1; tentative D call: TRBD1 (6 bases). Germline V gene sequence: CDR1 LNHDA, CDR2 SQIVND (reference sequence). Trimming removed 7 bases at V and 2 bases at J, with 14 bases between. The CDR3 length is 14 residues. CDR3: CASTMGGGNTEAFF. The DNA of the CDR3 is TGTGCCAGTACTATGGGAGGGGGTAACACTGAAGCTTTCTTT.

The chain links TRBV7-9 to TRBJ1-6; D might be TRBD1 (5 bases). Germline V lookup: CDR1 SEHNR, CDR2 FQNEAQ (reference sequence). V lost 4 bases, J lost 6 bases, and 13 bases lay in between. This CDR3 region has 15 residues. CDR3 DNA: TGTGCCAGCAGCTGGGGAGGGGCTTTTAATTCACCCCTCCACTTT. It codes for CASSWGGAFNSPLHF. Full variable domain (missing parts from reference TRBV7-9 and TRBJ1-6): DTGVSQNPRHKITKRGQNVTFRCDPISEHNRLYWYRQTLGQGPEFLTYFQNEAQLEKSRLLSDRFSAERPKGSFSTLEIQRTEQGDSAMYLCASSWGGAFNSPLHFGNGTRLTVT.

The rearrangement links TRBV10-3 to TRBJ2-2; 11 nucleotides match TRBD2. The CDR3 sequence is 16 residues long. CDR1 ENHRY and CDR2 SYGVKD come from the germline V gene. V dropped 6 bases and J dropped 2; count of bases not matched to a gene: 5. CDR3 DNA: TGTGCCATCAGAAAGGGACTAGCGGATAACACCGGGGAGCTGTTTTTT. It encodes CAIRKGLADNTGELFF.

As for this clone: Other DNA variants within this sample encode the same CDR3. This chain connects TRBV7-2 to TRBJ2-3, with 8 bases identical to TRBD2. The V and J ends lost 1 base and 0 bases, in that order; junction bases with no gene match: 0. The CDR3 runs 15 residues. The V gene's germline CDR1 is SGHTA and CDR2 FQGNSA. The CDR3 protein is CASSLVAGSTDTQYF. As DNA, the CDR3 is TGTGCCAGCAGCTTAGTAGCGGGGAGCACAGATACGCAGTATTTT.

The chain carries TRBV6-1 and TRBJ1-5; a weak D match, TRBD1 (5 bases). V shed 2 bases and J shed 0 bases, with 11 bases lying between them. This CDR3 comprises 16 residues. Germline CDR1 reads MNHNS; CDR2 reads SASEGT. The CDR3 nucleotides read TGTGCCAGCAGTGAAATCGGGGGTTTTAGCAATCAGCCCCAGCATTTT. Translation: CASSEIGGFSNQPQHF.

The genes are TRBV2 and TRBJ2-4; no reliable D call. Germline CDR1 is SNHLY and CDR2 is FYNNEI. V lost 4 bases and J lost 0, with 4 bases in between. The CDR3 has 13 amino acids. The CDR3 sequence is CASSVLAKNIQYF. DNA for the CDR3: TGTGCCAGCAGTGTCCTAGCCAAAAACATTCAGTACTTC. The complete variable domain, with remaining parts taken from reference TRBV2 and TRBJ2-4, reads EPEVTQTPSHQVTQMGQEVILRCVPISNHLYFYWYRQILGQKVEFLVSFYNNEISEKSEIFDDQFSVERPDGSNFTLKIRSTKLEDSAMYFCASSVLAKNIQYFGAGTRLSVL.

The chain combines TRBV7-2 with TRBJ1-1; 10 bases fit TRBD1. The CDR3 sequence is 13 residues long. Per germline, CDR1 SGHTA and CDR2 FQGNSA. V lost 3 bases, J lost 10 bases, and 5 bases stayed unmatched. The CDR3 here is CASSFGQGVIAFF. The CDR3 nucleotides read TGTGCCAGCAGCTTCGGACAGGGGGTTATAGCTTTCTTT. The variable domain in full, with the rest retrieved from reference TRBV7-2 and TRBJ1-1, is GAGVSQSPSNKVTEKGKDVELRCDPISGHTALYWYRQSLGQGLEFLIYFQGNSAPDKSGLPSDRFSAERTGGSVSTLTIQRTQQEDSAVYLCASSFGQGVIAFFGQGTRLTVV.

The chain uses TRBV7-2 and TRBJ2-3; no definite D call. The CDR3 loop spans 12 amino acids. Germline CDR1 SGHTA, CDR2 FQGNSA. With 5 bases removed from V and 6 bases from J, the gap between germline ends came to 9 bases. CDR3 in DNA: TGTGCCAGCAGCAGCTCCGAGGATACGCAGTATTTT. This sequence encodes CASSSSEDTQYF.

The chain recombines TRBV10-2 with TRBJ1-2, with no clear D. V was clipped by 4 bases and J by 0 bases, with 12 bases between them. Germline-derived CDR1 and CDR2 are WSHSY and SAAADI. This CDR3 region has 15 residues. CDR3 residues: CASSGRGFSNYGYTF. As DNA, the CDR3 is TGCGCCAGCAGTGGAAGAGGTTTCTCTAACTATGGCTACACCTTC.

V and J are TRBV10-3 and TRBJ1-1; D is unresolved. The CDR3 contains 12 residues. In germline, CDR1 is ENHRY, CDR2 SYGVKD. V lost 10 bases, J lost 2 bases, and 11 bases lay in between. The CDR3 coding sequence is TGTGCCAGTATATCAGGTAACACTGAAGCTTTCTTT. Amino acid sequence: CASISGNTEAFF.

The chain carries TRBV28 and TRBJ1-2, with TRBD1 identical over 7 bases. This CDR3 comprises 15 residues. V dropped 4 bases and J dropped 2; count of bases not matched to a gene: 7. The germline V gene has CDR1 MDHEN and CDR2 SYDVKM. This CDR3 is CASSSGGGENYGYTF. The CDR3 DNA is TGTGCCAGCAGTTCGGGAGGGGGCGAGAACTATGGCTACACCTTC.

This chain connects TRBV7-8 to TRBJ1-4; 9 nucleotides align to TRBD1. CDR3 length: 16 amino acids. V was clipped by 5 bases and J by 10 bases; unmatched bases: 14. Germline V gene lookup returns CDR1 SGHVS and CDR2 FQNEAQ. CDR3 sequence (DNA): TGTGCCAGCAGCCCAACCCCGGGACAGGGTCTTCGAAAACTGTTTTTT. Translation gives CASSPTPGQGLRKLFF.

The chain carries TRBV6-5 and TRBJ2-5; 8 bases map to TRBD2. This CDR3 spans 15 amino acids. Trimming took 7 bases from V and 1 from J; bases not matched to a gene: 8. CDR1 and CDR2 from the germline V gene are MNHEY and SVGAGI. For the CDR3, the DNA is TGTGCCAGCATGGATCGGGAGGGGCTCCAAGAGACCCAGTACTTC. It specifies CASMDREGLQETQYF.

This clone was observed a handful of times. The chain is built from TRBV27 and TRBJ2-3; tentatively, D is TRBD2 (5 bases). This CDR3 is 14 amino acids long. Trimming took 6 bases from V and 4 from J, leaving 14 bases between them. Looked up from germline, CDR1 is MNHEY and CDR2 is SMNVEV (reference sequence). Written as DNA, the CDR3 is TGTGCCAGCAGGCCGGGGATCAACGCAGATACGCAGTATTTT. Protein sequence: CASRPGINADTQYF.

In this sample, this clone turned up a few times. The genes are TRBV29-1 and TRBJ1-2; 9 bases line up with TRBD1. V trimming: 7 bases; J trimming: 7 bases; junction bases outside the gene matches: 7. This CDR3 comprises 12 residues. Germline CDR1 reads SQVTM; CDR2 reads ANQGSEA. CDR3 loop: CSGQQGAGGYTF. As DNA, the CDR3 is TGCAGCGGGCAACAGGGGGCTGGTGGCTACACCTTC.

This clone was counted a single time. The chain links TRBV19 to TRBJ2-7, with a tentative D call TRBD1 (7 bases). The germline CDR1 and CDR2 sequences are LNHDA and SQIVND (reference sequence). The V end lost 5 bases, the J end lost 0 bases, and 14 bases lay between the germline ends. The CDR3 covers 15 residues. This CDR3 is CASSPLRDSSYEQYF. The CDR3 DNA reads TGTGCCAGTAGTCCCCTGCGGGACAGCTCCTACGAGCAGTACTTC.

This chain connects TRBV5-1 to TRBJ2-1; the D gene is possibly TRBD1 (6 bases). CDR1 SGHRS and CDR2 YFSETQ come from the germline V gene. Trimming took 0 bases from V and 1 from J, leaving 8 bases between them. The CDR3 consists of 15 residues. CDR3: CASSLGTGSYNEQFF. CDR3 DNA: TGCGCCAGCAGCTTGGGAACAGGGTCCTACAATGAGCAGTTCTTC.

A single count supports this clone. This rearrangement joins TRBV3-1 (or the pseudogene TRBV3-2) to TRBJ1-6; tentatively, D is TRBD1 (5 bases). The V and J ends lost 1 base and 7 bases respectively, with 20 bases between them. CDR1 is LGHDT and CDR2 is YNNKEL in the germline V gene (reference sequence). CDR3 size: 18 residues. CDR3 bases: TGTGCCAGCAGCCAAGTGGGAGGCAGGGCGGGATCCAATTCACCCCTCCACTTT. It yields the protein CASSQVGGRAGSNSPLHF.

The chain recombines TRBV24-1 with TRBJ2-7; D unresolved. Trimming left V 3 bases short and J 3 bases short, with 11 bases between. CDR1 is KGHDR, CDR2 SFDVKD, per germline. The CDR3 is 14 residues long. The CDR3 region is CATSDNPRLYEQYF. The CDR3 DNA follows: TGTGCCACCAGTGATAACCCCCGACTCTACGAGCAGTACTTC.

V gene TRBV7-9 combines with J gene TRBJ1-4; 7 bases match TRBD1. This CDR3 has 14 amino acids. CDR1 and CDR2 (germline): SEHNR, FQNEAQ (reference sequence). The V gene end was trimmed by 5 bases and the J gene end by 3 bases; junction bases not matched to a gene: 3. The CDR3 nucleotides read TGTGCCAGCAGCGTAACAGGGGCTAATGAAAAACTGTTTTTT. It yields the protein CASSVTGANEKLFF.

The chain recombines TRBV2 with TRBJ1-6; 7 bases align to TRBD1. V was pared by 8 bases and J by 8 bases, with 9 bases of the junction left unmatched. The germline gives CDR1 SNHLY, CDR2 FYNNEI. The CDR3 loop spans 14 amino acids. The CDR3 loop reads CASRYRGEYSPLHF. As DNA, the CDR3 is TGTGCCAGCCGATACAGGGGAGAGTATTCACCCCTCCACTTT.

This chain connects TRBV29-1 to TRBJ2-3, with 13 bases identical to TRBD2. Germline V CDR1 and CDR2: SQVTM, ANQGSEA. The length of the CDR3 is 14 residues. V lost 3 bases and J lost 6; bases outside the gene matches: 3. In DNA form, the CDR3 reads TGCAGCGTTGACGTACTAGCGGGGGGGGATACGCAGTATTTT. This sequence encodes CSVDVLAGGDTQYF.

This CDR3 is CASRGTQGNTGELFF. The CDR3 nucleotides are TGTGCCAGTAGGGGCACACAGGGGAACACCGGGGAGCTGTTTTTT. The V call is TRBV19, the J call TRBJ2-2, with D perhaps matching TRBD1 (6 bases). The V gene lost 6 bases and the J gene lost 1 base, with 12 bases spanning the gap. The CDR3 is 15 residues long. Germline values: CDR1 LNHDA, CDR2 SQIVND (reference sequence).

The J gene is TRBJ2-7, the V gene TRBV16; D not resolved. Germline V gives CDR1 KGHSY, CDR2 FQNENV. V shed 6 bases and J shed 5 bases, with 17 bases lying between them. The CDR3 runs to 14 residues. The CDR3 sequence is CASSQSYNSHEQYF. CDR3 nucleotides: TGTGCCAGCAGTCAGAGCTACAACAGTCACGAGCAGTACTTC.